This T cell receptor (beta chain) comes out of a study of cytomegalovirus exposure and HLA in healthy donors. As to this clone: What it binds is unknown.

60 Vbeta and 13 Jbeta primers were used in PCR. The data were produced by immunoSEQ multiplex PCR, yet TCRdb's version contains in-frame clones alone and is incomplete. The profile covers around 99,000 clones, with around 77% appearing a single time and roughly 4.2% taken by the ten largest. The CDR3 contains 13 residues. The germline gives CDR1 ENHRY, CDR2 SYGVKD. The V gene lost 9 bases and the J gene lost 3 bases, with 14 bases spanning the gap. Whole-study results and caveats: High specificity and sensitivity for cytomegalovirus status were reported for the classifier. There were a few CMV-associated chains whose specificity for CMV antigens was confirmed in vitro.

The V and J genes are TRBV10-3 and TRBJ1-2; possible D gene TRBD1, 5 bases. This TCR was recovered from a male donor in good health and CMV-seronegative. The sequenced material came from PBMCs. The CDR3, as DNA: TGTGCCATTCGCCACGAAGGGGACTATGGCTACACCTTC. Protein product: CAIRHEGDYGYTF.